What follows is one T cell receptor (beta chain) and its context. What it recognizes is unknown. Other DNA sequences from this sample encode an identical CDR3 as well. This entry belongs to a study of shared clonotypes between healthy human individuals. Study results and limitations: Memory subsets generally showed lower estimated richness than naive subsets. Non-shared clonotypes were found to have lower generation probabilities than the clonotypes that were shared by all four of the sorted-subset donors.

The table came from immunoSEQ multiplex PCR; TCRdb's copy has only in-frame clones and leaves some out. This table holds over a million clones, around 97% found once. A CD45RA+ naive subset and a CD45RA-negative memory subset were split from CD4+ cells. The source of this sequence is a man aged 25-45 years in good health. What was sequenced was naive CD4+ T cells sorted from blood. Subset reported: CD45RA+ positively selected.

CDR3 coding DNA: TGCGCCAGCAGCTTGGTTCCAGGAGAGACCCAGTACTTC. Translation: CASSLVPGETQYF. This rearrangement joins TRBV5-1 to TRBJ2-5; no clear D gene. The length of the CDR3 is 13 residues. CDR1 SGHRS and CDR2 YFSETQ come from the germline V gene. Trimming took 0 bases from V and 4 from J, leaving 7 bases between them.